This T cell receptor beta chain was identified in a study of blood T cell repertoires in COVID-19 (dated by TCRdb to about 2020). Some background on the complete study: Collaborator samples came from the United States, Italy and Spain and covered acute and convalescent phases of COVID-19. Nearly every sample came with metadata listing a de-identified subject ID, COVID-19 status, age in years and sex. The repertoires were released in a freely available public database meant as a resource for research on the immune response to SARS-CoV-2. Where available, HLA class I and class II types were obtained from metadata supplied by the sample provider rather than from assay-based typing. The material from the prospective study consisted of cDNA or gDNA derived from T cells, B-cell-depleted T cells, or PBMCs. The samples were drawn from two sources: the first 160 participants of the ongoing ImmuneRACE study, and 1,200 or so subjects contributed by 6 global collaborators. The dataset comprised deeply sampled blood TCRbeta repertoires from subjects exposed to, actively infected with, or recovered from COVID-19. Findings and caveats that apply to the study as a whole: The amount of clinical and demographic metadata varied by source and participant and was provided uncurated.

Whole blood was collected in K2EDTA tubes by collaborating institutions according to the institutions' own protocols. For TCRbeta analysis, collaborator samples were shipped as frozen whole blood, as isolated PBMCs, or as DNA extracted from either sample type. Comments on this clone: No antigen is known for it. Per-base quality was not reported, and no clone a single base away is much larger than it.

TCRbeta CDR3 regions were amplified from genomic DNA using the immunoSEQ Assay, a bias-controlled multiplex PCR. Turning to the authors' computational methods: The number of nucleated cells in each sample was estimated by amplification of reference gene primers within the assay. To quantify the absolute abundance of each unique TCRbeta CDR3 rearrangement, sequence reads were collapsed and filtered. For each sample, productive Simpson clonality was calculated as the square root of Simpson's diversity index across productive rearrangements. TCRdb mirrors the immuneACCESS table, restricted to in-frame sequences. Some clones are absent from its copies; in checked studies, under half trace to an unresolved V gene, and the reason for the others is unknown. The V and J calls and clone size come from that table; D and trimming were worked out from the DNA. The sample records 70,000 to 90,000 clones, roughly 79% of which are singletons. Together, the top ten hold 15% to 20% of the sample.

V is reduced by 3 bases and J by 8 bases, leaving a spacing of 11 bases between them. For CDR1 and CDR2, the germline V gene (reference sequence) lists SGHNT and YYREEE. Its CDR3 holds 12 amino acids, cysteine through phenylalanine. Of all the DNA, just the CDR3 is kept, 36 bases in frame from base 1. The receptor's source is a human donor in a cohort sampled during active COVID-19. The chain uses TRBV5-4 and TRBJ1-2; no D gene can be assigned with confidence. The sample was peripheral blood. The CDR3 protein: CASSYISAGYTF. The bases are TGTGCCAGCAGCTACATATCTGCCGGCTACACCTTC.